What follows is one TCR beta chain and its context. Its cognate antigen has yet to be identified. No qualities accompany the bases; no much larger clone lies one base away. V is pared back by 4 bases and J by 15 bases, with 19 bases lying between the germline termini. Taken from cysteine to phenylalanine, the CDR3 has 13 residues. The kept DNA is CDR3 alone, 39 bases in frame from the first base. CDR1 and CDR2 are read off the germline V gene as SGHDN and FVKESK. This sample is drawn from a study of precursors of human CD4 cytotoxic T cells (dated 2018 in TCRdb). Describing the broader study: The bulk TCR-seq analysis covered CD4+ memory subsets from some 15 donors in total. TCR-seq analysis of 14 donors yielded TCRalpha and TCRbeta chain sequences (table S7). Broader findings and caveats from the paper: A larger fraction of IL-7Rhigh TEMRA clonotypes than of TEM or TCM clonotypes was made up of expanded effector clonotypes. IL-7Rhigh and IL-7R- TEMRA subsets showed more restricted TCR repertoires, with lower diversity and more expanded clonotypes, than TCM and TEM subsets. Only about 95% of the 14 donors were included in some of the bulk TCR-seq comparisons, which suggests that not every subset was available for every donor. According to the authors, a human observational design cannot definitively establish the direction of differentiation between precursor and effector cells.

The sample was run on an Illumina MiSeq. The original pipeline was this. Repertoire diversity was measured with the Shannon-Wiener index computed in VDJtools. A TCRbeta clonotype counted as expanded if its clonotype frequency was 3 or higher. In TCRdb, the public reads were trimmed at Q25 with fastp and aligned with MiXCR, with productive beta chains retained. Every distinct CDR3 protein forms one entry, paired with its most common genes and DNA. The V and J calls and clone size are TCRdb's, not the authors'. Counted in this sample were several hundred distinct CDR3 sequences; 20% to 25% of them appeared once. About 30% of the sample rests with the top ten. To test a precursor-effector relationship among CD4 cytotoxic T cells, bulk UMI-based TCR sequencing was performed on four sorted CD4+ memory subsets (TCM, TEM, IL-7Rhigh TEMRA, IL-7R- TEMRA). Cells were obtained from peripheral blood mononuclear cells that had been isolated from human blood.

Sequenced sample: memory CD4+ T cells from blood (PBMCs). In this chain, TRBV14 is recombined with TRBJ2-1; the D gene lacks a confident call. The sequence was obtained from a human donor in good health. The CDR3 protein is CASSPSSNENRFF. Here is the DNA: TGTGCCAGCAGCCCCTCCTCTAATGAGAATCGGTTCTTC.